The 21 T cell receptor beta chains presented below share a single source sample, sequenced in a study of technical replicates of blood from several donors. The data were produced by immunoSEQ multiplex PCR, yet TCRdb's version contains in-frame clones alone and is incomplete. The top ten hold 0.22% of the sample, which has about 100,000 clones, around 95% seen once. Sequencing was done on a sample of T cells isolated from PBMCs. The receptors here all came from a human donor in good health.

V usage is TRBV10-3 and J usage is TRBJ2-7, with D maybe TRBD2 (5 bases). The CDR3 is made up of 15 amino acids. V dropped 9 bases and J dropped 1 base, with 19 bases sitting between them. Germline V CDR1 and CDR2: ENHRY, SYGVKD. The CDR3 region is CAITSGVGSSYEQYF. CDR3 in DNA: TGTGCCATTACGAGTGGGGTGGGGAGTTCCTACGAGCAGTACTTC.

The chain carries TRBV6-5 and TRBJ2-3; 7 bases fit TRBD2. The germline gives CDR1 MNHEY, CDR2 SVGAGI. This CDR3 comprises 15 residues. Trimming cost V 0 bases and J 2 bases; bases outside gene matches: 2. This chain's CDR3 is CASSYSGGNTDTQYF. The CDR3 coding sequence is TGTGCCAGCAGTTACTCCGGGGGGAACACAGATACGCAGTATTTT.

The chain combines TRBV15 with TRBJ2-7; 7 bases align to TRBD1. The CDR3 length is 13 residues. Germline V CDR1 and CDR2: LNHNV, YYDKDF (reference sequence). With V trimmed by 6 bases and J by 4 bases, 6 bases remained unmatched. The CDR3 DNA reads TGTGCCACCAGATTACCGGGACAGTACGAGCAGTACTTC. Residues: CATRLPGQYEQYF.

The chain is built from TRBV6-6 and TRBJ2-1, with a possible D match to TRBD2 (5 bases). V was trimmed by 0 bases and J by 8 bases, leaving 14 bases between them. CDR3 length equals 15 residues. The germline CDR1 and CDR2 sequences are MNHNY and SVGAGI (reference sequence). CDR3 nucleotides: TGTGCCAGCAGTTACTCGATTGGTGCGGGTTATGAGCAGTTCTTC. Translating gives CASSYSIGAGYEQFF.

The rearrangement joins TRBV28 to TRBJ2-5, with D maybe TRBD2 (6 bases). CDR1 is MDHEN, CDR2 SYDVKM, per germline. Trimming removed 5 bases at V and 5 bases at J, with 21 bases between. The CDR3 extends over 16 amino acids. CDR3 in DNA: TGTGCCAGCAGTCCGCGGGACTTGCTAAATCCGGAGACCCAGTACTTC. This codes for CASSPRDLLNPETQYF.

CDR3 residues: CASRVRGGAQGEQFF. The CDR3, as DNA: TGTGCCAGCCGGGTGCGCGGGGGGGCCCAGGGTGAGCAGTTCTTC. The rearrangement links TRBV6-1 to TRBJ2-1, with 9 bases fitting TRBD2. Unmatched junction bases numbered 14, after V lost 8 bases and J lost 9 bases. Germline loops: CDR1 MNHNS, CDR2 SASEGT. The CDR3 length is 15 residues.

V gene TRBV27 combines with J gene TRBJ2-5, with D hard to call. Germline values: CDR1 MNHEY, CDR2 SMNVEV (reference sequence). The CDR3 is 11 amino acids. V was cut by 6 bases and J by 4 bases, with 6 bases left in between. CDR3 nucleotides: TGTGCCAGCAGATTGGCAGAGACCCAGTACTTC. It is translated as CASRLAETQYF.

This chain links TRBV29-1 with TRBJ2-1; 9 positions match TRBD1. V trimming: 2 bases; J trimming: 4 bases; junction bases outside the gene matches: 6. Germline V gene data show CDR1 as SQVTM and CDR2 as ANQGSEA. This CDR3 region has 15 residues. The CDR3 sequence: CSVELGQGLYNEQFF. CDR3 coding DNA: TGCAGCGTTGAATTGGGACAGGGCCTGTACAATGAGCAGTTCTTC.

The chain is built from TRBV6-6 and TRBJ2-5; 11 nucleotides line up with TRBD2. V was clipped by 5 bases and J by 5 bases; unmatched bases: 7. The CDR3 consists of 15 residues. Germline loops: CDR1 MNHNY, CDR2 SVGAGI (reference sequence). CDR3 region: CASSISGRAQETQYF. CDR3 in DNA: TGTGCCAGCAGTATTAGCGGGAGGGCCCAGGAGACCCAGTACTTC.

The count of this clone is one. The chain uses TRBV5-5 and TRBJ2-7; 8 bases are a match to TRBD1. The CDR3 totals 15 residues. With V trimmed by 3 bases and J by 4 bases, 9 bases remained unmatched. Germline assignment: CDR1 SGHKS and CDR2 YYEKEE (reference sequence). The CDR3 spells CASSWGQVKPYEQYF. CDR3 sequence (DNA): TGTGCCAGCAGCTGGGGACAGGTGAAGCCTTACGAGCAGTACTTC.

This chain joins TRBV9 and TRBJ1-2; TRBD1 matches 8 bases. With 0 bases clipped from V and 8 bases from J, the junction kept 12 bases outside the gene matches. The CDR3 consists of 16 residues. CDR1 and CDR2 (germline): SGDLS, YYNGEE. Here the CDR3 reads CASSVDKQGGGWGYTF. The CDR3 nucleotides read TGTGCCAGCAGCGTAGACAAACAGGGGGGAGGATGGGGCTACACCTTC.

This sequence joins TRBV19 and TRBJ1-5; D is possibly TRBD1 (5 bases). Germline V CDR1 and CDR2: LNHDA, SQIVND (reference sequence). Trimming stripped 7 bases from V and 0 bases from J, with 19 bases between. CDR3 length equals 17 residues. The CDR3 region has the DNA TGTGCCAGTACCACTTTTGACAGTAGTCATAGCAATCAGCCCCAGCATTTT. Translated, it gives CASTTFDSSHSNQPQHF.

The V and J genes are TRBV13 and TRBJ1-3; 7 bases match TRBD1. The ends lost 2 bases at V and 4 bases at J; junction bases unmatched: 8. This CDR3 has 16 amino acids. Germline CDR1 PRHDT, CDR2 FYEKMQ (reference sequence). The CDR3 DNA sequence: TGTGCCAGCAGCTTAACTCGAGGGGGCCGGGGAAACACCATATATTTT. It codes for CASSLTRGGRGNTIYF.

This chain links TRBV14 with TRBJ1-3; D uncertain. Germline V gene sequence: CDR1 SGHDN, CDR2 FVKESK. This CDR3 has 15 residues. The V gene lost 6 bases and the J gene lost 2 bases, with 14 bases spanning the gap. The CDR3 loop is CASSPLRGPGNTIYF. The CDR3 coding sequence is TGTGCCAGCAGTCCCCTCCGAGGGCCTGGAAACACCATATATTTT.

The rearrangement uses TRBV30 and TRBJ2-7, with a weak D call TRBD2 (5 bases). The V gene's germline CDR1 is GTSNPN and CDR2 SVGIG (reference sequence). V gave up 4 bases and J gave up 5 bases, with 12 bases separating them. The CDR3 spans 12 residues. CDR3 sequence (DNA): TGTGCCTGGAAAGACGGGGTCCACGAGCAGTACTTC. Protein: CAWKDGVHEQYF.

The genes are TRBV7-2 and TRBJ2-1; D unresolved. Germline V gene sequence: CDR1 SGHTA, CDR2 FQGNSA. CDR3 length: 11 amino acids. The ends were cut back, 8 bases at V and 4 bases at J, with 6 bases in the middle. The CDR3 nucleotides read TGTGCCAGCCAGTGGTACAATGAGCAGTTCTTC. Translation gives CASQWYNEQFF.

The chain links TRBV9 to TRBJ2-3; D is unclear. Trimming removed 1 base from V and 2 bases from J, with 5 bases in between. The CDR3 has 13 amino acids. The germline V gene has CDR1 SGDLS and CDR2 YYNGEE. The CDR3: CASSVLVTDTQYF. DNA of the CDR3: TGTGCCAGCAGCGTACTTGTCACAGATACGCAGTATTTT.

This chain connects TRBV14 to TRBJ1-1; D unclear. Germline CDR1 and CDR2: SGHDN and FVKESK. V was clipped by 1 base and J by 2 bases, with 5 bases between them. This CDR3 has 13 residues. The CDR3 region is CASSQVPNTEAFF. CDR3 in DNA: TGTGCCAGCAGCCAAGTCCCAAACACTGAAGCTTTCTTT.

This clone appeared once. The chain has TRBV6-1 and TRBJ1-2, with 9 bases identical to TRBD1. The trim removed 5 bases at V and 3 bases at J, leaving 7 bases unmatched. CDR3 length: 15 residues. The V gene's germline CDR1 is MNHNS and CDR2 SASEGT. The CDR3: CASSTITGGDYGYTF. CDR3 DNA sequence: TGTGCCAGCAGTACCATAACAGGGGGCGACTATGGCTACACCTTC.

The rearrangement links TRBV11-2 to TRBJ1-1, with D tentatively TRBD1 (6 bases). From germline, CDR1 is SGHAT and CDR2 FQNNGV. The CDR3 runs 18 residues. V lost 3 bases and J 5 bases, leaving 25 bases between the germline ends. The DNA for the CDR3 is TGTGCCAGCAGCTTTGGGCCCGGACAGTTACTCGAGGGGACTGAAGCTTTCTTT. This encodes CASSFGPGQLLEGTEAFF.

The genes are TRBV7-2 and TRBJ2-2; TRBD2 aligns across 8 bases. The V gene end was trimmed by 2 bases and the J gene end by 4 bases; junction bases not matched to a gene: 6. This CDR3 contains 16 residues. The germline CDR1 and CDR2 sequences are SGHTA and FQGNSA. CDR3 loop: CASSLSGGAVTGELFF. For the CDR3, the DNA is TGTGCCAGCAGCTTATCCGGGGGGGCGGTCACCGGGGAGCTGTTTTTT.